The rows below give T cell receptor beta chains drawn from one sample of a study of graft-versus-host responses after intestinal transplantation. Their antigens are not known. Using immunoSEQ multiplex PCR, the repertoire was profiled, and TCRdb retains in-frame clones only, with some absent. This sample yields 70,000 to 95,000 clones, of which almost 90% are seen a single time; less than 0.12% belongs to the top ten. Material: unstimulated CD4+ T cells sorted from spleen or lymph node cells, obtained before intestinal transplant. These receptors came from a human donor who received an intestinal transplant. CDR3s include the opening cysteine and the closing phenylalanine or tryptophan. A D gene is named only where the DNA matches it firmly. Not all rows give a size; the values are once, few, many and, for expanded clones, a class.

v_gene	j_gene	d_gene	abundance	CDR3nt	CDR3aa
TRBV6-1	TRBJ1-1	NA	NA	TGTGCCAGCAGGGACAGTATGAACACTGAAGCTTTCTTT	CASRDSMNTEAFF
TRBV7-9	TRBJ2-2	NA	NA	TGTGCCAGCAGCTTGACAGAGAACACCGGGGAGCTGTTTTTT	CASSLTENTGELFF
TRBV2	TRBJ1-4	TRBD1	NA	TGTGCCAGCCACCGGACAGGGGCGAAAGAAAAACTGTTTTTT	CASHRTGAKEKLFF
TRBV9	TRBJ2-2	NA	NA	TGTGCCAGCAGCGCCCGCGTGACCGGGGAGCTGTTTTTT	CASSARVTGELFF
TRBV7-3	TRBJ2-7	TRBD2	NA	TGTGCCAGCAGCTTAACGGCCAGCGGGAGAACCTACGAGCAGTACTTC	CASSLTASGRTYEQYF
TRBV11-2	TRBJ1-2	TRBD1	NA	TGTGCCAGCAGCCCGGGACAGGGCTTCTCCTATGGCTACACCTTC	CASSPGQGFSYGYTF
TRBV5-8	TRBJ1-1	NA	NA	TGTGCCAGCAGCCCCCCGGGAGGGGGGGGAGCTTTCTTT	CASSPPGGGGAFF
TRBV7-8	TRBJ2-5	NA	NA	TGTGCCAGCAGCTTAATGACAGAACAAGAGACCCAGTACTTC	CASSLMTEQETQYF
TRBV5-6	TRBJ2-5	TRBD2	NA	TGTGCCAGCAGCTTGGTGGGGACTAGCGGATTGTACCAAGAGACCCAGTACTTC	CASSLVGTSGLYQETQYF
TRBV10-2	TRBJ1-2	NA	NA	TGCGCCAGCAGTGAGAGGCCAGGGGATGGCTACACCTTC	CASSERPGDGYTF
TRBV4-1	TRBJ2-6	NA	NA	TGCGCCAGCAGCCAAGATGAGGGTTGGGGAAGCTCTGGGGCCAACGTCCTGACTTTC	CASSQDEGWGSSGANVLTF
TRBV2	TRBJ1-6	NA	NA	TGTGCCAGCAGTACTAATCAAGCTTCACCCCTCCACTTT	CASSTNQASPLHF
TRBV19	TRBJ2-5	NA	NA	TGTGCCAGTAGCGCGACTCACCAAGAGACCCAGTACTTC	CASSATHQETQYF
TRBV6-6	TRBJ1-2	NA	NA	TGTGCCAGCAGCCGACAGGATAACTATGGCTACACCTTC	CASSRQDNYGYTF
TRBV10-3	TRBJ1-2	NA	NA	TGTGCCATCAGTAATGGGGCAGCTGCCTATGGCTACACCTTC	CAISNGAAAYGYTF
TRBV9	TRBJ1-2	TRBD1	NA	TGTGCCAGCAGCGTCGACAGGGGAGGTTATGGCTACACCTTC	CASSVDRGGYGYTF
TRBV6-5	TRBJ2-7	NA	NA	TGTGCCAGCAGCTTTACAGCAGGGTCGCGGCAGCAGTACTTC	CASSFTAGSRQQYF
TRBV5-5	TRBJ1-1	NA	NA	TGTGCCAGCAGCTTGGTTGGGGGGTTGAACACTGAAGCTTTCTTT	CASSLVGGLNTEAFF
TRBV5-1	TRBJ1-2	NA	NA	TGCGCCAGCAGCTTGGACAGGGCCATGGATGGCTACACCTTC	CASSLDRAMDGYTF
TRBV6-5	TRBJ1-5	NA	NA	TGTGCCAGCAGACCTGAGCCCGTACAGCCCCAGCATTTT	CASRPEPVQPQHF
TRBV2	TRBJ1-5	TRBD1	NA	TGTGCCAGCAGGGGCGGACAGGGGAATCAGCCCCAGCATTTT	CASRGGQGNQPQHF
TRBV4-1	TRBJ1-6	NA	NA	TGCGCCAGCAGCCGTTGGGGGGGCTCCGATAATTCACCCCTCCACTTT	CASSRWGGSDNSPLHF
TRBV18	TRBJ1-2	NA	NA	TGTGCCAGCTCACCGGCGGGGGTCGGGGGCTACACCTTC	CASSPAGVGGYTF
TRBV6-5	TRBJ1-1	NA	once	TGTGCCAGCAGTTATTATGGGAGCACTGAAGCTTTCTTT	CASSYYGSTEAFF
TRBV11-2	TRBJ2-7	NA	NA	TGTGCCAGCAGCTTAACGTCAGCGCCTTCCTACGAGCAGTACTTC	CASSLTSAPSYEQYF
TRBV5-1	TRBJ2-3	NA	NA	TGCGCCAGCAGCATAACGGGAGATACGCAGTATTTT	CASSITGDTQYF
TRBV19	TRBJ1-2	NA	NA	TGTGCCAGTAGGGGGGGGAGTGGCTACACCTTC	CASRGGSGYTF
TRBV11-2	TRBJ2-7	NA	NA	TGTGCCAGCAGCATAGGGGACAACTCCTACGAGCAGTACTTC	CASSIGDNSYEQYF
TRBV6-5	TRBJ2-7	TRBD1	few	TGTGCCAGCAAACCGGGACAGGGCCACGAGCAGTACTTC	CASKPGQGHEQYF
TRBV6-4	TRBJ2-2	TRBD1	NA	TGTGCCAGCAGACCTCAGGGGGCTGGCACCGGGGAGCTGTTTTTT	CASRPQGAGTGELFF
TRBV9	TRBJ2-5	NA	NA	TGTGCCAGCAGCGTAGGGGGGGTTGGAGAGACCCAGTACTTC	CASSVGGVGETQYF
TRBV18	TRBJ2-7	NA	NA	TGTGCCAGCTCATCGAGTTTTGGCGGGCAGTACTTC	CASSSSFGGQYF
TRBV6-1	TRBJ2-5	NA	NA	TGTGCCAGCAGCATTAGGGGAGAGACCCAGTACTTC	CASSIRGETQYF
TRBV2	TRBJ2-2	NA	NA	TGTGCCAGCAGTGATGCAGGGTGGAGCACCGGGGAGCTGTTTTTT	CASSDAGWSTGELFF
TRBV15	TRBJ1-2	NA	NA	TGTGCCACCACTGGCTCTGTCGGCAGGAACTATGGCTACACCTTC	CATTGSVGRNYGYTF
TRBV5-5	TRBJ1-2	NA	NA	TGTGCCAGCAGCTTGGGGGGGGACTATGGCTACACCTTC	CASSLGGDYGYTF
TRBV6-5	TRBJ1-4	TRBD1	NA	TGTGCCAGCACCCCAATCTCAGGGGGGAAACTGTTTTTT	CASTPISGGKLFF
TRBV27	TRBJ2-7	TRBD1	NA	TGTGCCAGCACTCGGGACAGGGGGTCCACCTACGAGCAGTACTTC	CASTRDRGSTYEQYF
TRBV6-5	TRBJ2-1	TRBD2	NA	TGTGCCAGCCTCCCGGCGGGGGGGCCTGCTGAGCAGTTCTTC	CASLPAGGPAEQFF
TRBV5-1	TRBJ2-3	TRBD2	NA	TGCGCCAGCAGCTTGGAGATAGCGGGGGGCGGGGATACGCAGTATTTT	CASSLEIAGGGDTQYF
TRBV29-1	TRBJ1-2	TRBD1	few	TGCAGCGCCAGACCCGGGACAGGGAACTATGGCTACACCTTC	CSARPGTGNYGYTF
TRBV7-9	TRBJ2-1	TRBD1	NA	TGTGCCAGCAGCTCGACCGGGACAGCAAAAAATGAGCAGTTCTTC	CASSSTGTAKNEQFF
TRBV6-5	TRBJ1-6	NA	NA	TGTGCCAGCAGTTACGGGGCGGATAATTCACCCCTCCACTTT	CASSYGADNSPLHF
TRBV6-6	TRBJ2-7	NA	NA	TGTGCCAGCAGTTACGTAACTCCGAGCACCTACGAGCAGTACTTC	CASSYVTPSTYEQYF
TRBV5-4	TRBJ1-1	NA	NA	TGTGCCAGCAGCACTTCGTATGAAGCTTTCTTT	CASSTSYEAFF
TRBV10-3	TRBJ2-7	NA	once	TGTGCCATCAGTGAGCGGGCCGGGGTCTACGAGCAGTACTTC	CAISERAGVYEQYF
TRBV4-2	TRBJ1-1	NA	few	TGTGCCAGCAGCCACCGGGACACTGAAGCTTTCTTT	CASSHRDTEAFF
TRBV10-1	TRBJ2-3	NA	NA	TGCGCCAGCGGGCGGACAGCCACAGATACGCAGTATTTT	CASGRTATDTQYF
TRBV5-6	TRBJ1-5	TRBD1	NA	TGTGCCAGCAGCTTGGACAGGGGCAGTCAGCCCCAGCATTTT	CASSLDRGSQPQHF
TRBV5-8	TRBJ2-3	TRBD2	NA	TGTGCCAGCAGCTCGCCGACTAGCGGGGTAGATACGCAGTATTTT	CASSSPTSGVDTQYF
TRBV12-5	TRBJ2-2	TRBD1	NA	TGTGCTAGTGGCCAAGTCAGGACAGGGTTTCCCGGGGAGCTGTTTTTT	CASGQVRTGFPGELFF
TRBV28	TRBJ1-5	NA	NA	TGTGCCAGCATCCCCGGGGGCAATCAGCCCCAGCATTTT	CASIPGGNQPQHF
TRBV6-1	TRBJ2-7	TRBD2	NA	TGTGCCAGCAGTGAAAGGAGCGGGGGCCTCTCCTACGAGCAGTACTTC	CASSERSGGLSYEQYF
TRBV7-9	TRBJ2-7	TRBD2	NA	TGTGCCAGCAGCCCTCTAGCGGGGGCCTCCTACGAGCAGTACTTC	CASSPLAGASYEQYF
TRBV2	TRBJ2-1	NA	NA	TGTGCCATCGCGGGGGCCGCCGGTGGCTACAATGAGCAGTTCTTC	CAIAGAAGGYNEQFF
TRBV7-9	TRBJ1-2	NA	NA	TGTGCCAGCAACCCGGGACTGATAAACTATGGCTACACCTTC	CASNPGLINYGYTF
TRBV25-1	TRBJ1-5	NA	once	TGTGCCAGCAGTGGGTCAGGGCCTAGCAATCAGCCCCAGCATTTT	CASSGSGPSNQPQHF
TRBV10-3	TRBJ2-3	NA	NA	TGTGCCATCAGCCAAAGCACAGATACGCAGTATTTT	CAISQSTDTQYF
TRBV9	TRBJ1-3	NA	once	TGTGCCAGCAGCGTAGAGGCCCCCGGGGACACCATATATTTT	CASSVEAPGDTIYF